The T cell receptor beta chain under discussion was sequenced for a study of identical twins. After template switching added a universal primer site, the resulting cDNA carried unique molecular identifiers. TCRdb re-called the 5' RACE reads through MiXCR, storing one row per CDR3 protein. This repertoire shows around 530,000 distinct CDR3 sequences, roughly 15% found once; its top ten account for less than 0.5%. From germline, CDR1 is MDHEN and CDR2 SYDVKM. This CDR3 has 15 amino acids. The ends were cut back, 5 bases at V and 5 bases at J, with 16 bases in the middle. Of note for this clonotype: Its cognate antigen is unknown.

Overall study results and limits: Within twin pairs, the out-of-frame alpha sequences they shared showed excess low generation probability. The degree of excess twin sharing was weaker in beta out-of-frame sequences.

These same data were also listed under a study on yellow fever vaccine responses in identical twins.

Sequenced sample: CD4+ T cells sorted from blood. The V and J genes are TRBV28 and TRBJ2-1; D uncertain. This clonotype was sampled from a woman aged 18-35 years in good health. CDR3 sequence (DNA): TGTGCCAGCAGTCCACAAGCCCGAAGGAACAATGAGCAGTTCTTC. Amino acid sequence: CASSPQARRNNEQFF.